One and the same sample provided the 22 T cell receptor beta chains below, sequenced in a study of T-cell memory formation after mild COVID-19. A single record per CDR3 protein comes from TCRdb applying MiXCR to the 5' RACE reads. The data hold around 510,000 distinct CDR3 sequences, with about 22% observed a single time. The sample consisted of PBMCs or a T cell subset sorted from them (not recorded which). All receptors derive from an adult woman who had mild COVID-19 (a few samples of this study predate the infection). Cell type and time point are not known.

There are many counts of this clonotype. The CDR3 nucleotides read TGTGCCAGCAGCTTCGTCGGGTCCCCCTATGGCTACACCTTC. Its translation is CASSFVGSPYGYTF. The genes are TRBV3-1 and TRBJ1-2; no clear D. Germline V gives CDR1 LGHDT, CDR2 YNNKEL (reference sequence). The CDR3 covers 14 residues. Trimming took off 5 bases at V and 4 bases at J, with 14 bases between the two ends.

The gene calls are TRBV6-6 and TRBJ2-3; TRBD2 might be the D (5 bases). Trimming removed 2 bases from V and 5 bases from J, with 17 bases in between. The V gene's germline CDR1 is MNHNY and CDR2 SVGAGI (reference sequence). The CDR3 covers 16 residues. The CDR3 is CASSYGSGALGDTQYF. The CDR3 DNA follows: TGTGCCAGCAGTTACGGGAGCGGCGCCTTGGGAGATACGCAGTATTTT.

This clonotype was recorded a few times. The V call is TRBV24-1, the J call TRBJ2-5; D uncertain. CDR3 length: 14 residues. The V gene's germline CDR1 is KGHDR and CDR2 SFDVKD. V shed 3 bases and J shed 1 base, with 8 bases lying between them. The CDR3 reads CATSDRLIQETQYF. The CDR3 nucleotides are TGTGCCACCAGTGATCGCCTAATCCAAGAGACCCAGTACTTC.

This clonotype was seen only a few times. CDR3 sequence reads: CAISDPARTGGLSYEQYF. CDR3 coding DNA: TGTGCCATCAGTGACCCAGCCCGAACAGGGGGCCTTTCCTACGAGCAGTACTTC. This chain uses TRBV10-3 with TRBJ2-7, with 9 bases identical to TRBD1. Germline V CDR1 and CDR2: ENHRY, SYGVKD. The CDR3 spans 18 residues. Trimming removed 3 bases from V and 1 base from J; junction bases left unmatched: 13.

The chain uses TRBV7-2 and TRBJ2-5, with D possibly being TRBD2 (6 bases). The CDR3 loop spans 17 amino acids. CDR1 and CDR2 from the germline V gene are SGHTA and FQGNSA. V was shortened by 2 bases and J by 4 bases, with 20 bases between the two germline ends. CDR3 in DNA: TGTGCCAGCAGCTTACTGAGAACTAGCTGGGACCGAGAGACCCAGTACTTC. It specifies CASSLLRTSWDRETQYF.

This clonotype was detected many times. The chain combines TRBV29-1 with TRBJ1-2, with D perhaps TRBD1 (6 bases). The CDR3 length is 14 residues. Trimming removed 4 bases from V and 4 bases from J, with 16 bases in between. Germline V gives CDR1 SQVTM, CDR2 ANQGSEA. DNA of the CDR3: TGCAGCGTTGGACACAACAGGGACGGCTATGGCTACACCTTC. It yields the protein CSVGHNRDGYGYTF.

This clonotype was picked up a small number of times. The chain links TRBV5-6 to TRBJ2-7; D not resolved. V was trimmed by 4 bases and J by 5 bases, leaving 19 bases between them. The CDR3 totals 15 residues. Germline V gene data show CDR1 as SGHDT and CDR2 as YYEEEE. Here the CDR3 reads CASSPGPPLVDEQYF. The DNA of the CDR3 is TGTGCCAGCAGCCCAGGCCCCCCACTGGTAGACGAGCAGTACTTC.

The J gene is TRBJ2-3, the V gene TRBV9; 10 nucleotides agree with TRBD2. CDR3 length equals 15 residues. V was pared by 0 bases and J by 10 bases, with 8 bases of the junction left unmatched. In germline, CDR1 is SGDLS, CDR2 YYNGEE. The CDR3 here is CASSVGAGGNRPQYF. The CDR3 nucleotides read TGTGCCAGCAGCGTAGGAGCGGGGGGGAACCGGCCGCAGTATTTT.

CDR3 in DNA: TGCGCCAGCAGCCAAGTGGGGGATGAGAACACTGAAGCTTTCTTT. Amino acid sequence: CASSQVGDENTEAFF. This sequence joins TRBV4-1 and TRBJ1-1; TRBD1 is a possible D gene (5 bases). Trimming stripped 1 base from V and 1 base from J, with 10 bases between. The germline gives CDR1 MGHRA, CDR2 YSYEKL. The CDR3 loop spans 15 amino acids.

V is TRBV27 and J is TRBJ2-3; D gene uncertain. Germline CDR1 is MNHEY and CDR2 is SMNVEV (reference sequence). The V end was cut by 4 bases, the J end by 0 bases, with 17 bases between. This CDR3 is 17 amino acids long. Here the CDR3 reads CASSSRMQRYSTDTQYF. The CDR3 DNA sequence: TGTGCCAGCAGTTCCAGAATGCAGCGATATAGCACAGATACGCAGTATTTT.

The chain combines TRBV3-1 with TRBJ2-1, with 12 bases matching TRBD2. J lost 8 bases, V lost 0 bases, and 5 bases had no gene match. The CDR3 is 16 residues long. The germline V gene has CDR1 LGHDT and CDR2 YNNKEL (reference sequence). The CDR3 protein is CASSQDWASGGDEQFF. CDR3 DNA: TGTGCCAGCAGCCAAGATTGGGCTAGCGGGGGGGATGAGCAGTTCTTC.

The rearrangement joins TRBV20-1 to TRBJ2-2; D unresolved. The CDR3 runs 13 residues. Germline assignment: CDR1 DFQATT and CDR2 SNEGSKA (reference sequence). V lost 3 bases and J lost 1, with 6 bases in between. The CDR3: CSARKGNTGELFF. The CDR3 nucleotides read TGCAGTGCTAGGAAGGGGAACACCGGGGAGCTGTTTTTT.

Only a few counts were recorded for this clonotype. The CDR3 bases are TGTGCCAGCAGCAACAGGGGGACTGGAAACACCATATATTTT. Residues: CASSNRGTGNTIYF. The rearrangement links TRBV21-1 to TRBJ1-3; the D segment call TRBD1 is taken from the table without a DNA check. TRBV21-1 is a pseudogene locus. The CDR3 totals 14 residues.

Only a few counts were recorded for this clonotype. J is TRBJ1-2 and V is TRBV7-2; 8 bases agree with TRBD1. The CDR3 runs to 15 residues. With 1 base clipped from V and 4 bases from J, the junction kept 5 bases outside the gene matches. Germline V CDR1 and CDR2: SGHTA, FQGNSA. CDR3 amino acids: CASSLGQGSLYGYTF. CDR3 bases: TGTGCCAGCAGCTTAGGACAGGGGAGCCTCTATGGCTACACCTTC.

This chain joins TRBV12-3 or TRBV12-4 and TRBJ1-1; perhaps TRBD1 as D (5 bases). The V and J ends lost 2 bases and 3 bases respectively, with 7 bases between them. The CDR3 extends over 13 amino acids. CDR3 in amino acids: CASSLLTDTEAFF. In nucleotides, the CDR3 is TGTGCCAGCAGTTTATTGACAGACACTGAAGCTTTCTTT.

The V call is TRBV1, the J call TRBJ2-1. TRBV1 is designated a pseudogene. The CDR3 covers 15 residues. CDR3 nucleotide sequence: TGCACCAGCAGCCAAACTTGGGGTCTTTACAATGAGCAGTTCTTC. This codes for CTSSQTWGLYNEQFF.

The table lists this clonotype with a few counts. V is TRBV27 and J is TRBJ2-7; 7 bases line up with TRBD1. V lost 8 bases and J lost 3; bases outside the gene matches: 13. CDR1 is MNHEY, CDR2 SMNVEV, per germline (reference sequence). The CDR3 spans 15 residues. The CDR3 protein is CASRFTGTAIYEQYF. CDR3 bases: TGTGCCAGCCGATTTACCGGGACAGCCATCTACGAGCAGTACTTC.

This clonotype has only a few counts. The gene calls are TRBV29-1 and TRBJ2-3, with unresolved D. The CDR3 consists of 13 residues. CDR1 is SQVTM, CDR2 ANQGSEA, per germline. V was pared by 3 bases and J by 2 bases, with 9 bases between. DNA for the CDR3: TGCAGCGTTGATGGCCTGTCCACAGATACGCAGTATTTT. Residues: CSVDGLSTDTQYF.

This clonotype was seen only a few times. The genes are TRBV11-2 and TRBJ2-1, with D unclear. Trimming shortened V by 3 bases and J by 7 bases, and 13 bases separated the two germline ends. Germline V CDR1 and CDR2: SGHAT, FQNNGV. The CDR3 runs to 14 residues. The CDR3 here is CASSLGGRINEQFF. CDR3 DNA sequence: TGTGCCAGCAGCTTGGGTGGGCGGATAAATGAGCAGTTCTTC.

This rearrangement joins TRBV19 to TRBJ1-5; TRBD1 is a possible D gene (6 bases). Per the germline V gene, CDR1 is LNHDA and CDR2 is SQIVND (reference sequence). CDR3 length: 14 residues. V lost 1 base, J lost 5 bases, and 9 bases lay in between. The CDR3 DNA reads TGTGCCAGTAGTATAGCGAGGGGGGATCAGCCCCAGCATTTT. It codes for CASSIARGDQPQHF.

The V gene is TRBV12-3 or TRBV12-4, the J gene TRBJ1-2; 8 bases map to TRBD1. V trimming: 3 bases; J trimming: 4 bases; junction bases outside the gene matches: 7. The CDR3 runs 15 residues. The CDR3 reads CASSFDRGIGYGYTF. The CDR3, as DNA: TGTGCCAGCAGTTTTGACAGGGGAATCGGCTATGGCTACACCTTC.

The CDR3 DNA reads TGCAGCGTGCGACAGGGGCCCACAGATACGCAGTATTTT. Encoded protein: CSVRQGPTDTQYF. The chain has TRBV29-1 and TRBJ2-3; 8 bases align to TRBD1. V was clipped by 6 bases and J by 2 bases; unmatched bases: 4. Germline CDR1 is SQVTM and CDR2 is ANQGSEA. This CDR3 comprises 13 residues.